Reported below is one T cell receptor (beta chain). Its antigen is not identified. The data belong to a study of beta chain features in type 1 diabetes. Across the study: Healthy donors, compared against patients, showed similar age, gender and cell yields. Overall study findings and caveats: Among patients with Type 1 diabetes, TCRB CDR3s were moderately but significantly shorter in every one of the four CD4+ subsets.

Germline V gives CDR1 SGHRS, CDR2 YFSETQ. The V gene end was trimmed by 2 bases and the J gene end by 4 bases; junction bases not matched to a gene: 9. This CDR3 spans 16 amino acids. Every isolated RNA sample was fully reverse transcribed, so sequencing captured expressed TCRB transcripts. Sequencing used immunoSEQ multiplex PCR; TCRdb keeps in-frame clones, though not all of them. The table shows 300,000 or so clones, with around an eighth occurring only once. Material for sequencing was naive CD4+ T cells from blood. The chain combines TRBV5-1 with TRBJ2-3, with 8 bases matching TRBD2. The TCR comes from a woman under 30 with type 1 diabetes. CDR3 region: CASSFGSGSFPDTQYF. The CDR3 coding sequence is TGCGCCAGCAGCTTCGGCAGCGGGAGTTTCCCAGATACGCAGTATTTT.